The next 15 T cell receptor beta chains were all read from a single sample in a study of T cells after somatic rescue of genetic block. Sequencing used immunoSEQ multiplex PCR; TCRdb keeps in-frame clones, though not all of them. The table lists around 14,000 clones, about two thirds of them singletons. Material: peripheral blood mononuclear cells (PBMCs). The receptors come from a boy between 10 and 17 years old.

The chain recombines TRBV27 with TRBJ1-2, with a possible D match to TRBD1 (5 bases). Germline loops: CDR1 MNHEY, CDR2 SMNVEV (reference sequence). The CDR3 contains 17 residues. Trimming removed 0 bases at V and 0 bases at J, with 14 bases between. The CDR3 nucleotides are TGTGCCAGCAGTTTATCTCCAGGGCCCCGAGCTAACTATGGCTACACCTTC. Its translation is CASSLSPGPRANYGYTF.

The rearrangement uses TRBV7-9 and TRBJ2-3; possibly TRBD1 or TRBD2 for D (6 bases each). This CDR3 region has 16 residues. Germline values: CDR1 SEHNR, CDR2 FQNEAQ (reference sequence). Trimming removed 7 bases at V and 0 bases at J, with 17 bases between. For the CDR3, the DNA is TGTGCCAGCACCCTTAACCCGGGGGCTAGCACAGATACGCAGTATTTT. It yields the protein CASTLNPGASTDTQYF.

V and J are TRBV7-9 and TRBJ2-7, with 11 nucleotides matching TRBD1. The CDR3 loop spans 15 amino acids. Trimming took 3 bases from V and 6 from J; bases not matched to a gene: 7. CDR1 is SEHNR, CDR2 FQNEAQ, per germline (reference sequence). The CDR3 DNA is TGTGCCAGCAGCTTCCGGGACAGGGGGTCAAGCGAGCAGTACTTC. Amino acids: CASSFRDRGSSEQYF.

The gene calls are TRBV4-2 and TRBJ2-7; D remains unclear. V lost 1 base and J lost 4, with 5 bases in between. The CDR3 runs 12 residues. Germline loops: CDR1 LGHNA, CDR2 YNFKEQ. CDR3: CASSQGGYEQYF. The CDR3 DNA reads TGTGCCAGCAGCCAAGGGGGTTACGAGCAGTACTTC.

This chain connects TRBV18 to TRBJ2-2; 8 nucleotides match TRBD2. CDR3 length: 16 residues. Germline assignment: CDR1 KGHSH and CDR2 LQKENI. J gave up 4 bases and V 3 bases, and 7 bases lay outside the gene matches. The CDR3 sequence: CASSPLGLASTGELFF. The DNA of the CDR3 is TGTGCCAGCTCACCGTTAGGACTAGCTTCCACCGGGGAGCTGTTTTTT.

J is TRBJ2-1 and V is TRBV5-1, with 14 bases lining up with TRBD2. V was pared by 3 bases and J by 4 bases, with 9 bases of the junction left unmatched. In germline, CDR1 is SGHRS, CDR2 YFSETQ. The CDR3 has 18 residues. For the CDR3, the DNA is TGCGCCAGCAGCTCGAGGACTAGCGGGAGGTTAGCTTACAATGAGCAGTTCTTC. Translated: CASSSRTSGRLAYNEQFF. The full variable domain, its missing parts supplied by reference TRBV5-1 and TRBJ2-1, is KAGVTQTPRYLIKTRGQQVTLSCSPISGHRSVSWYQQTPGQGLQFLFEYFSETQRNKGNFPGRFSGRQFSNSRSEMNVSTLELGDSALYLCASSSRTSGRLAYNEQFFGPGTRLTVL.

This clone was counted between two and nine times. The V and J genes are TRBV6-1 and TRBJ2-7, with TRBD1 matching 12 bases. The CDR3 sequence is 14 residues long. Germline V CDR1 and CDR2: MNHNS, SASEGT. Germline trimming cut 7 bases from V and 7 bases from J; bases unmatched to any gene: 8. This chain's CDR3 is CASNSRDRGHEQYF. The DNA of the CDR3 is TGTGCCAGCAACTCCCGGGACAGGGGGCATGAGCAGTACTTC.

This sequence joins TRBV9 and TRBJ2-1; D is unclear. This CDR3 region has 13 residues. CDR1 is SGDLS and CDR2 is YYNGEE in the germline V gene. V was trimmed by 2 bases and J by 4 bases, leaving 7 bases between them. The CDR3 DNA is TGTGCCAGCAGCGTGGGGTGGTACAATGAGCAGTTCTTC. Its translation: CASSVGWYNEQFF.

This chain connects TRBV6-1 to TRBJ1-4, with a weak D call TRBD1 (6 bases). The CDR3 spans 14 residues. V was shortened by 5 bases and J by 4 bases, with 11 bases between the two germline ends. Germline V gives CDR1 MNHNS, CDR2 SASEGT. CDR3 sequence (DNA): TGTGCCAGCAGTATAGGGACATTTAATGAAAAACTGTTTTTT. Its translation: CASSIGTFNEKLFF.

This clone was seen only once. The chain recombines TRBV11-2 with TRBJ2-5, with unresolved D. The J call could be wrong; TRBJ2-7 is a better fit for the DNA end. This CDR3 region has 11 residues. Germline V gene lookup returns CDR1 SGHAT and CDR2 FQNNGV. CDR3 bases: TGTGCCAGCAGCTCCTCGTACGAGCAGTACTTC. This gives the protein CASSSSYEQYF.

The gene calls are TRBV6-6 and TRBJ1-1; D might be TRBD1 (6 bases). The V gene's germline CDR1 is MNHNY and CDR2 SVGAGI (reference sequence). The CDR3 spans 15 residues. The germline V and J ends were trimmed by 2 bases and 1 base, with 11 bases remaining between them. In DNA form, the CDR3 reads TGTGCCAGCAGTTACGAGGGGGTGTCGAACACTGAAGCTTTCTTT. It specifies CASSYEGVSNTEAFF.

This clone occurred once. The chain has TRBV19 and TRBJ2-4; possibly TRBD1 for D (6 bases). Germline V gene data show CDR1 as LNHDA and CDR2 as SQIVND (reference sequence). The CDR3 spans 15 residues. V was pared by 4 bases and J by 0 bases, with 10 bases between. In DNA form, the CDR3 reads TGTGCCAGTAGTAAGGACAGATTAGCCAAAAACATTCAGTACTTC. It translates to CASSKDRLAKNIQYF.

This clone appeared a few times. The chain employs TRBV6-6 and TRBJ1-5; no clear D. The CDR3 contains 13 residues. The V gene lost 0 bases and the J gene lost 6 bases, with 6 bases spanning the gap. Germline V gene sequence: CDR1 MNHNY, CDR2 SVGAGI (reference sequence). CDR3 nucleotide sequence: TGTGCCAGCAGTTACTCACGGGGTCAGCCCCAGCATTTT. Its protein product is CASSYSRGQPQHF.

This clone was picked up a small number of times. This chain uses TRBV5-1 with TRBJ2-1, with 9 bases identical to TRBD1. Trimming took 3 bases from V and 0 from J; bases not matched to a gene: 13. The CDR3 is 19 residues long. CDR1 and CDR2 (germline): SGHRS, YFSETQ. The CDR3 coding sequence is TGCGCCAGCAGCTCTACAGGGGGCAGACCCGGGTTCTCCTACAATGAGCAGTTCTTC. It is translated as CASSSTGGRPGFSYNEQFF.

CDR3 coding DNA: TGTGCCAGCAGCCAAGCCGTGGGGAACACTGAAGCTTTCTTT. It is translated as CASSQAVGNTEAFF. The chain uses TRBV4-2 and TRBJ1-1; D ambiguous. The V end was cut by 1 base, the J end by 1 base, with 7 bases between. Germline-derived CDR1 and CDR2 are LGHNA and YNFKEQ. The CDR3 length is 14 residues.